The clone carrying this T cell receptor beta chain was counted a few times. The antigen is unknown. The junction shows a germline mismatch at one end, possibly a read error. This record belongs to a study of memory CD4+ T cells and cytomegalovirus serostatus. Single viable CD3+CD4+CD8-CD45RO+ cells were sorted as the memory CD4+ T cells. Donors' CMV status reflects serum IgG against pp150, pp28, p38, p52. The CDR3 is made up of 12 amino acids. Germline V gene data show CDR1 as SGHVS and CDR2 as FNYEAQ. Assay: immunoSEQ multiplex PCR; the TCRdb copy retains only in-frame clones and omits some. In the table there are tens of thousands of clones, less than 80% of which are singletons. Study-wide results and limits: The CMV-associated TCR signature appears largely within the CD4+ memory repertoire. Of under 200 reported CMV TCRbeta sequences, 55 to 80 were found in memory CD4+ repertoires. Median bootstrapped AUC for CMV status was about 0.96 originally, about 0.9 US-trained.

The clonotype originates from an adult in good health and CMV-seronegative. The V call is TRBV7-6, the J call TRBJ2-3, with D perhaps assigned TRBD1 or TRBD2 (5 bases each). The material sequenced was memory CD4+ T cells from blood. This CDR3 is CASSTQGPKITF. In DNA, the CDR3 is TGTGCCAGCAGCACCCAGGGACCAAAGATCACGTTT.